This T cell receptor beta chain was recovered during a study of blood T cell repertoires in COVID-19. Study-wide context: Acute and convalescent COVID-19 specimens originated in the United States, Italy and Spain.

Study processing details: Reference gene primer amplification gave estimated nucleated cell counts. Only in-frame clones appear in the TCRdb table, and some are missing; sequencing was by immunoSEQ multiplex PCR. That table supplies the V and J calls and clone size; D and trimming were determined from the DNA. The table lists about 230,000 clones, approximately 88% of them singletons, with about 2.3% in the top ten. Trimming at V came to 0 bases and at J to 5 bases, leaving 2 bases not matched to a gene. Germline V gene lookup returns CDR1 SGDLS and CDR2 YYNGEE. There are 14 residues in the CDR3. Participant age was roughly 18 to 95 years, and participants resided in 25 or so US areas.

This rearrangement joins TRBV9 to TRBJ2-1; 7 bases match TRBD1. The material sequenced was PBMCs or T cells enriched from blood (not recorded which). This receptor was taken from a woman aged 40 to 50 with acute COVID-19. The CDR3 loop reads CASSVEGQNNEQFF. The CDR3 nucleotides read TGTGCCAGCAGCGTAGAGGGACAGAACAATGAGCAGTTCTTC.